The clone carrying this T cell receptor beta chain was seen a few times. The germline CDR1 and CDR2 sequences are SGHRS and YFSETQ. CDR3 length equals 11 residues. The germline V and J ends were trimmed by 6 bases and 3 bases, with 3 bases remaining between them. The data stem from a study of identical twins. TCRdb used MiXCR to reprocess the 5' RACE reads, holding one entry per CDR3 protein. The sample lists 1.5 million to 2 million distinct CDR3 sequences, about 30% occurring once. The chain uses TRBV5-1 and TRBJ2-2; D unresolved. The sample comprised cord blood. The origin of this receptor is a newborn girl in good health. DNA of the CDR3: TGCGCCAGCATGGACACCGGGGAGCTGTTTTTT. Protein product: CASMDTGELFF. The variable domain in full, completed from reference TRBV5-1 and TRBJ2-2, reads KAGVTQTPRYLIKTRGQQVTLSCSPISGHRSVSWYQQTPGQGLQFLFEYFSETQRNKGNFPGRFSGRQFSNSRSEMNVSTLELGDSALYLCASMDTGELFFGEGSRLTVL.